Below are 3 T cell receptor beta chains sequenced from a single sample in a study of blood T cell repertoires in COVID-19. The assay was immunoSEQ multiplex PCR, and TCRdb's table has in-frame clones only and misses some. In the table there are about 390,000 clones, 70% to 90% of which are singletons. The sample comprised peripheral blood. The receptors derive from a woman in her sixties or seventies with COVID-19, enrolled during active disease.

This clone was picked up one time. This rearrangement joins TRBV5-1 to TRBJ2-2, with 7 bases fitting TRBD1. CDR1 is SGHRS and CDR2 is YFSETQ in the germline V gene. Losses at the gene ends were 4 bases for V and 0 bases for J; bases not matched to a gene: 9. This CDR3 has 17 residues. The CDR3 coding sequence is TGCGCCAGCAGCATGGGGTCTGACAGGGCGAACACCGGGGAGCTGTTTTTT. Translating gives CASSMGSDRANTGELFF.

The CDR3 nucleotides read TGTGCCAGCAGTGTTCGGTGGCAGGATTACAATGAGCAGTTCTTC. Its protein product is CASSVRWQDYNEQFF. The V and J genes are TRBV2 and TRBJ2-1; D remains ambiguous. In germline, CDR1 is SNHLY, CDR2 FYNNEI. V was cut by 4 bases and J by 4 bases, with 14 bases left in between. This CDR3 region has 15 residues.

There are a few counts of this clone. The CDR3 region has the DNA TGCGCCAGCCGACAGGGGAGAAACACCGGGGAGCTGTTTTTT. As protein: CASRQGRNTGELFF. The chain combines TRBV10-1 with TRBJ2-2; 8 positions agree with TRBD1. This CDR3 region has 14 residues. Germline loops: CDR1 WNHNN, CDR2 SYGVQD (reference sequence). V trimming: 8 bases; J trimming: 2 bases; junction bases outside the gene matches: 4.